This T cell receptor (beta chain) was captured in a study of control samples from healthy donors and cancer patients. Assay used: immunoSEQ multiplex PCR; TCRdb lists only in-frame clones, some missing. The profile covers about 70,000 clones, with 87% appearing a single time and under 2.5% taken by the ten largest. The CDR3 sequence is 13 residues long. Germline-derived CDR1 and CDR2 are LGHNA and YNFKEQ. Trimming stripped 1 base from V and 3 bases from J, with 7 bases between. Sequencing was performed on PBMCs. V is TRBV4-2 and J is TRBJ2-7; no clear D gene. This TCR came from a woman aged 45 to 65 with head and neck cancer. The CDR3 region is CASSQVMGYEQYF. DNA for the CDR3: TGTGCCAGCAGCCAAGTAATGGGCTACGAGCAGTACTTC.